This entry is about one T cell receptor beta chain. The antigen it recognizes is unknown. Base qualities were left out, and no much larger clone turns up one base away. Reading the germline V gene gives CDR1 SGHTA and CDR2 FQGNSA. Spanning cysteine to phenylalanine, the CDR3 consists of 15 amino acids. This entry keeps only the CDR3 DNA: 45 bases, framed from base 1. Ends trimmed: V by 4 bases, J by 9 bases; bases unmatched to a gene: 9. These data originate in a study of T cell changes during pregnancy in multiple sclerosis (dated by TCRdb to between 2018 and 2021). Study-level background: The study examined how the T cell repertoire changed over the course of pregnancy in women with multiple sclerosis.

Libraries were made using the immunoSEQ multiplex PCR assay. TCRdb's version of the immuneACCESS table is confined to in-frame rearrangements and falls short of the full clone set. An unresolved V gene accounts for under half of the shortfall where checked; the remainder is of unknown origin. The sample table lists 65,000 to 75,000 clones, 91% of them with a count of one. 1.3% to 1.5% of the sample rests with the top ten. The chain uses TRBV7-2 and TRBJ2-1, and TRBD2 matches 10 of the central bases. The clonotype was recovered from a female donor in good health, enrolled as a control in a pregnancy study. The specimen was peripheral blood, collected in the third trimester of pregnancy. DNA sequence: TGTGCCAGCAGCTCTAGCGGGGGCATTCGGGGTGAGCAGTTCTTC. It codes for CASSSSGGIRGEQFF.